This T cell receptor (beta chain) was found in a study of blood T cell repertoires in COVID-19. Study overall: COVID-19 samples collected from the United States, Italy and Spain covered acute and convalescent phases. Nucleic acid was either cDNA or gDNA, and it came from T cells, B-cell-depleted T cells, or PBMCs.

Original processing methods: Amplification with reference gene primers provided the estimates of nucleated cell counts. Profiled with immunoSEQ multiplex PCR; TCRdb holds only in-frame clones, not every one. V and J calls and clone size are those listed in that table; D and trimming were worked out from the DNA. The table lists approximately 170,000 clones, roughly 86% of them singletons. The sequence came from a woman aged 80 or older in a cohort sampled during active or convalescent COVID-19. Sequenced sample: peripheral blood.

CDR3 protein: CASSSLQGAFSYGYTF. The DNA of the CDR3 is TGTGCCAGCAGCTCGTTACAGGGGGCCTTTAGCTATGGCTACACCTTC. This chain joins TRBV11-2 and TRBJ1-2; 9 bases line up with TRBD1. CDR3 length equals 16 residues. Germline V gene sequence: CDR1 SGHAT, CDR2 FQNNGV. With V trimmed by 4 bases and J by 4 bases, 10 bases remained unmatched.